This is a list of T cell receptor beta chains from one sample in a study of regulatory T cells in long-lasting Graves disease. MiXCR, applied by TCRdb to the multiplex PCR reads, yields one record per CDR3 protein. The sample yields 360,000 or so distinct CDR3 sequences, over 15% seen once. The sample also formed part of further work on T cells in Graves' hyperthyroidism and ophthalmopathy.

The material was peripheral blood mononuclear cells (PBMCs), obtained at new diagnosis, from a patient treated with antithyroid drugs. The source of these receptors is a man aged 35-49 years with Graves disease. The CDR3 runs from the conserved cysteine through the conserved F or W. A D gene is named only where the DNA matches it firmly. Part of the rows lack a size; the others show once, few, many or a class for expanded clones.

abundance	v_gene	j_gene	d_gene	CDR3nt	CDR3aa
many	TRBV24-1	TRBJ2-1	TRBD1	TGTGCCACCAGTGATTGGGATGGGACAGGGAAGAATGAGCAGTTCTTC	CATSDWDGTGKNEQFF
-	TRBV6-1	TRBJ1-2	TRBD1	TGTGCCAGCAGACCCGACAGGGGCTATGGCTACACCTTC	CASRPDRGYGYTF
many	TRBV29-1	TRBJ2-3	-	TGCAGCGTAGCCGGCTGGGCGGGGAGGCCTCAAGATACGCAGTATTTT	CSVAGWAGRPQDTQYF
few	TRBV9	TRBJ2-2	-	TGTGCCAGCAGCACCAGGGGATCAGCGAACACCGGGGAGCTGTTTTTT	CASSTRGSANTGELFF
once	TRBV28	TRBJ1-5	-	TGTGCCAGCACCGTCATTAATCAGCCCCAGCATTTT	CASTVINQPQHF
few	TRBV28	TRBJ2-2	-	TGTGCCAGCAGGACCCTTCGGGGGGCCCACACCGGGGAGCTGTTTTTT	CASRTLRGAHTGELFF
-	TRBV4-3	TRBJ2-3	-	TGCGCCAGCAGCCGTATAATGACGGCCTCGGATACGCAGTATTTT	CASSRIMTASDTQYF
-	TRBV24-1	TRBJ2-3	TRBD2	TGTGCCACCAGTGACCCAGGACTAGCCCCAGATACGCAGTATTTT	CATSDPGLAPDTQYF
-	TRBV19	TRBJ1-1	-	TGTGCCAGCGTAGGACAGATGAACACTGAAGCTTTCTTT	CASVGQMNTEAFF
few	TRBV6-2/TRBV6-3	TRBJ2-5	-	TGTGCCAGCAATCAGGGAGTCCCAGAGACCCAGTACTTC	CASNQGVPETQYF
many	TRBV20-1	TRBJ2-1	-	TGCAGTGCTCCCTCGGCGGGGGCGCGGGAGCAGTTCTTC	CSAPSAGAREQFF
many	TRBV7-9	TRBJ1-4	TRBD1	TGTGCCAGCAGCCCGCGACAGGGGAGAGGAGCTAATGAAAAACTGTTTTTT	CASSPRQGRGANEKLFF
many	TRBV5-6	TRBJ1-4	-	TGTGCCAGCAGCACCTTCTGGACGGATGAAAAACTGTTTTTT	CASSTFWTDEKLFF
few	TRBV9	TRBJ2-2	TRBD1	TGTGCCAGCAGCGTCTCGGGACAGCTAAGGAACACCGGGGAGCTGTTTTTT	CASSVSGQLRNTGELFF
-	TRBV2	TRBJ1-4	-	TGTGCCAGCAGTGTTTACAGACAACTGTTTTTT	CASSVYRQLFF
once	TRBV30	TRBJ1-1	-	TGTGCCTGGAGAGGAAACACTGAAGCTTTCTTT	CAWRGNTEAFF
many	TRBV20-1	TRBJ1-5	-	TGCAGTGCTAGAGATCCGGACAGTTACAATCAGCCCCAGCATTTT	CSARDPDSYNQPQHF
-	TRBV6-1	TRBJ2-6	TRBD1	TGTGCCAGCAGTAACCTCCGGGACAGGCCATCTGGGGCCAACGTCCTGACTTTC	CASSNLRDRPSGANVLTF
-	TRBV9	TRBJ2-1	-	TGTGCCAGCAGCGTATATAGGTCCTCCTACAATGAGCAGTTCTTC	CASSVYRSSYNEQFF
many	TRBV11-2	TRBJ2-7	-	TGTGCCAGCGGAAACGGACGGAGCTCCTACGAGCAGTACTTC	CASGNGRSSYEQYF
-	TRBV10-3	TRBJ2-1	-	TGTGCCGGGGGCCGGGGCCCCCCGGGCGGTGAGCAGTTCTTC	CAGGRGPPGGEQFF
many	TRBV24-1	TRBJ2-5	-	TGTGCCACCAGTGATGTTCCCCAAGAGACCCAGTACTTC	CATSDVPQETQYF
many	TRBV12-3/TRBV12-4	TRBJ1-5	-	TGTGCCAGCAGTCCCAGCGGGGCGGGCAATCAGCCCCAGCATTTT	CASSPSGAGNQPQHF
many	TRBV3-1	TRBJ2-2	-	TGTGCCAGCAGCCTTAGAACCGGGGAGCTGTTTTTT	CASSLRTGELFF
few	TRBV2	TRBJ1-5	-	TGTGCCAGCAGTGAGTTCGGGGCTGGTTGGGGGAATCAGCCCCAGCATTTT	CASSEFGAGWGNQPQHF
-	TRBV5-1	TRBJ2-2	-	TGCGCCAGCAGCTTGGATACCACCCCCTTCACCGGGGAGCTGTTTTTT	CASSLDTTPFTGELFF
few	TRBV7-2	TRBJ2-3	-	TGTGCCAGCAGCTTAGGGCTTAGCACAGATACGCAGTATTTT	CASSLGLSTDTQYF
few	TRBV6-1	TRBJ2-6	-	TGTGCCAGCAGTCAACTCTTGGGAGTCCTGACTTTC	CASSQLLGVLTF
many	TRBV6-7	TRBJ2-3	TRBD1	TGTGCCAGTTGGTGGCTGGGGACAGGGAGGTCGGGACGAAGCACAGATACGCAGTATTTT	CASWWLGTGRSGRSTDTQYF
many	TRBV2	TRBJ1-5	-	TGTGCCAGCAGTGAACGCACAGGAGCCAATCAGCCCCAGCATTTT	CASSERTGANQPQHF
medium-sized	TRBV2	TRBJ2-1	TRBD1	TGTGCCAGCAGTGAGGGCAGGGGGCAAAATGAGCAGTTCTTC	CASSEGRGQNEQFF
many	TRBV18	TRBJ2-7	-	TGTGCCAGCTCACCCGAACGACAGACCTACGAGCAGTACTTC	CASSPERQTYEQYF
few	TRBV6-2/TRBV6-3	TRBJ1-6	-	TGTGCCAGCAGTTACTCCGGGGGGGGCACACCCCTCCACTTT	CASSYSGGGTPLHF
many	TRBV2	TRBJ2-7	-	TGTGCCAGCAGTTCGAGGGACGGCTACGAGCAGTACTTC	CASSSRDGYEQYF
-	TRBV4-3	TRBJ2-1	TRBD2	TGCGCCAGCAGCCAAGAAGGACTAGCGGGGCCTAATGAGCAGTTCTTC	CASSQEGLAGPNEQFF
few	TRBV10-3	TRBJ2-5	TRBD1	TGTGCCATTAGGCCGGGACAGGGTCCAGAGACCCAGTACTTC	CAIRPGQGPETQYF
many	TRBV6-9	TRBJ2-1	TRBD2	TGTGCCAGCAGTTATAACGGGTTCGGCGGGGGGTCCGATGAGCAGTTCTTC	CASSYNGFGGGSDEQFF
many	TRBV5-1	TRBJ2-5	-	TGCGCCAGCAGCTTGGGATCGAGGGAGACCCAGTACTTC	CASSLGSRETQYF
many	TRBV28	TRBJ2-7	-	TGTGCCAGCAGCTCCTCAATCGGCGAGCAGTACTTC	CASSSSIGEQYF
many	TRBV29-1	TRBJ2-7	-	TGCAGCGTTGAAGGAGTCTACGAGCAGTACTTC	CSVEGVYEQYF
-	TRBV18	TRBJ1-2	-	TGTGCCAGCTCACCAGAGGTCCGACAGGTCTATGGCTACACCTTC	CASSPEVRQVYGYTF
-	TRBV19	TRBJ1-1	-	TGTGCCAGTAGTACACGAGGCGGCGTTCGAGCTTTCTTT	CASSTRGGVRAFF
many	TRBV11-2	TRBJ2-2	-	TGTGCCAGCACCCTACCGAGTCCGGCCGGGGAGCTGTTTTTT	CASTLPSPAGELFF
many	TRBV2	TRBJ2-7	-	TGTGCCAGCAGTGGGTACCGAATCTACGAGCAGTACTTC	CASSGYRIYEQYF
few	TRBV5-6	TRBJ2-7	TRBD1	TGTGCCAGCAGCCTGACAGGGGGCCGGGAGCAGTACTTC	CASSLTGGREQYF
few	TRBV2	TRBJ2-2	-	TGTGCCAGCTTGCTCCAGGGTCGGTTCACCGGGGAGCTGTTTTTT	CASLLQGRFTGELFF
many	TRBV10-3	TRBJ2-7	TRBD1	TGTGCCATCAGGGAAGGGACAGGGGCGTCCCTTAGGGAGCAGTACTTC	CAIREGTGASLREQYF
many	TRBV2	TRBJ2-7	TRBD2	TGTGCCAGCACTAGGACTAGCGGGGTCTACGAGCAGTACTTC	CASTRTSGVYEQYF
-	TRBV5-1	TRBJ1-6	-	TGCGCCAGCAGCTTGCTCCCCCCGGAACAGGATTCACCCCTCCACTTT	CASSLLPPEQDSPLHF
many	TRBV29-1	TRBJ2-3	TRBD2	TGCAGCGTTGAGAAGCAGGGAGGGGAAGATACGCAGTATTTT	CSVEKQGGEDTQYF
-	TRBV6-5	TRBJ1-1	-	TGTGCCAGCAGTTATAACACACCACCCTCTGAAGCTTTCTTT	CASSYNTPPSEAFF
many	TRBV27	TRBJ1-6	-	TGTGCCAGCAGGACCTCCGTTATACCCCTCCACTTT	CASRTSVIPLHF